This T cell receptor beta chain derives from a study of EBV T-cell therapy then PD-1 blockade in nasopharyngeal carcinoma. Time point specified: 266 days after commencement of treatment, after nivolumab therapy. Noted treatment: AdE1-LMPpoly-expanded autologous EBV-specific T-cell therapy followed by anti-PD-1 nivolumab. Turning to this clone: What it recognizes is unknown.

Libraries were prepared by immunoSEQ multiplex PCR; TCRdb keeps only in-frame clonotypes and omits some of them. The repertoire holds 20,000 or so clones, with around 80% as singletons. Germline V lookup: CDR1 LGHNA, CDR2 YNFKEQ. The CDR3 totals 15 residues. V was clipped by 4 bases and J by 0 bases, with 7 bases between them. The chain has TRBV4-2 and TRBJ2-6, with no clear D. The sequence was collected from a man aged 40-49 years with nasopharyngeal carcinoma. Here the sequenced sample was CD8+ T cells from blood, taken at roughly day 250 from a patient whose treatment included autologous EBV-specific T cells and nivolumab. The CDR3 spells CASSPDASGANVLTF. CDR3 bases: TGTGCCAGCAGCCCAGACGCCTCTGGGGCCAACGTCCTGACTTTC.